The rows below give T cell receptor beta chains drawn from one sample of a study of blood T cell repertoires in COVID-19. TCRdb keeps only in-frame clones here, not all; method: immunoSEQ multiplex PCR. The sample contains around 180,000 clones, roughly 70% of which appear only once. The sample was peripheral blood. All receptors derive from an elderly woman with acute or convalescent COVID-19. Both conserved end residues are part of each CDR3. The D gene is left open where the match is weak. Expanded clones are given a class, and other clones once, few, many or no size at all.

clone size: many; J gene: TRBJ2-5; D gene: -; V gene: TRBV15; CDR3 protein: CATSLQGETQYF; CDR3 DNA: TGTGCCACCAGCTTGCAGGGAGAGACCCAGTACTTC
clone size: -; J gene: TRBJ2-7; D gene: TRBD1; V gene: TRBV7-9; CDR3 protein: CASSARQGIYEQYF; CDR3 DNA: TGTGCCAGCAGCGCGAGACAGGGGATCTACGAGCAGTACTTC
clone size: -; J gene: TRBJ2-7; D gene: TRBD2; V gene: TRBV4-2; CDR3 protein: CASSQRVQRGYEQYF; CDR3 DNA: TGTGCCAGCAGCCAAAGGGTCCAGCGGGGTTACGAGCAGTACTTC
clone size: -; J gene: TRBJ1-1; D gene: -; V gene: TRBV18; CDR3 protein: CASSPVPPGHQNTEAFF; CDR3 DNA: TGTGCCAGCTCACCTGTACCGCCGGGACACCAGAACACTGAAGCTTTCTTT
clone size: -; J gene: TRBJ1-4; D gene: -; V gene: TRBV9; CDR3 protein: CASSVSVGPTNEKLFF; CDR3 DNA: TGTGCCAGCAGCGTATCGGTGGGGCCCACTAATGAAAAACTGTTTTTT
clone size: -; J gene: TRBJ2-4; D gene: -; V gene: TRBV27; CDR3 protein: CASVGITLAKNIQYF; CDR3 DNA: TGTGCCAGCGTCGGGATTACGCTAGCCAAAAACATTCAGTACTTC
clone size: -; J gene: TRBJ2-1; D gene: TRBD2; V gene: TRBV20-1; CDR3 protein: CSASASGRWYNEQFF; CDR3 DNA: TGCAGTGCTAGTGCTAGCGGGAGGTGGTACAATGAGCAGTTCTTC
clone size: few; J gene: TRBJ2-7; D gene: TRBD1; V gene: TRBV2; CDR3 protein: CASRGTDYEQYF; CDR3 DNA: TGTGCCAGCAGGGGGACAGACTACGAGCAGTACTTC
clone size: few; J gene: TRBJ2-1; D gene: TRBD2; V gene: TRBV11-3; CDR3 protein: CASSFGEGTSGRNNEQFF; CDR3 DNA: TGTGCCAGCAGCTTTGGGGAGGGGACTAGCGGGAGGAACAATGAGCAGTTCTTC
clone size: -; J gene: TRBJ1-5; D gene: -; V gene: TRBV5-1; CDR3 protein: CASSPWGGASNQPQHF; CDR3 DNA: TGCGCCAGCAGCCCCTGGGGGGGGGCGAGCAATCAGCCCCAGCATTTT
clone size: -; J gene: TRBJ1-2; D gene: TRBD1; V gene: TRBV7-2; CDR3 protein: CASSRGQAGNYGYTF; CDR3 DNA: TGTGCCAGCAGCCGCGGACAGGCGGGTAACTATGGCTACACCTTC
clone size: -; J gene: TRBJ2-7; D gene: -; V gene: TRBV15; CDR3 protein: CATSRALVAYEQYF; CDR3 DNA: TGTGCCACCAGCAGAGCTCTAGTGGCCTACGAGCAGTACTTC
clone size: -; J gene: TRBJ2-1; D gene: -; V gene: TRBV9; CDR3 protein: CASSPGSSTYNEQFF; CDR3 DNA: TGTGCCAGCAGCCCCGGGAGTAGCACCTACAATGAGCAGTTCTTC
clone size: few; J gene: TRBJ1-4; D gene: TRBD1; V gene: TRBV13; CDR3 protein: CASSLGGTGGEKLFF; CDR3 DNA: TGTGCCAGCAGCCTAGGGGGGACAGGGGGTGAAAAACTGTTTTTT
clone size: -; J gene: TRBJ1-6; D gene: -; V gene: TRBV19; CDR3 protein: CASSIQGSNSPLHF; CDR3 DNA: TGTGCCAGTAGTATCCAGGGGAGTAATTCACCCCTCCACTTT
clone size: -; J gene: TRBJ2-1; D gene: TRBD2; V gene: TRBV10-2; CDR3 protein: CASEREGRNEQFF; CDR3 DNA: TGCGCCTCCGAGCGGGAGGGCCGCAATGAGCAGTTCTTC
clone size: -; J gene: TRBJ1-2; D gene: -; V gene: TRBV28; CDR3 protein: CASSGGEAYGYTF; CDR3 DNA: TGTGCCAGCAGTGGCGGGGAAGCCTATGGCTACACCTTC
clone size: -; J gene: TRBJ2-3; D gene: -; V gene: TRBV28; CDR3 protein: CASSFPGQSDTQYF; CDR3 DNA: TGTGCCAGCAGTTTCCCCGGACAGTCAGATACGCAGTATTTT
clone size: -; J gene: TRBJ2-7; D gene: -; V gene: TRBV6-2/TRBV6-3; CDR3 protein: CASSNLVPEQYF; CDR3 DNA: TGTGCCAGCAGTAACCTAGTCCCCGAGCAGTACTTC
clone size: -; J gene: TRBJ2-2; D gene: -; V gene: TRBV14; CDR3 protein: CASSRQRAYTGELFF; CDR3 DNA: TGTGCCAGCAGCCGTCAGCGGGCCTACACCGGGGAGCTGTTTTTT
clone size: -; J gene: TRBJ2-2; D gene: -; V gene: TRBV5-1; CDR3 protein: CASSLAGENTGELFF; CDR3 DNA: TGCGCCAGCAGCTTGGCCGGGGAGAACACCGGGGAGCTGTTTTTT
clone size: -; J gene: TRBJ2-1; D gene: TRBD1; V gene: TRBV19; CDR3 protein: CASSIRPGQGRDEQFF; CDR3 DNA: TGTGCCAGTAGTATTCGTCCGGGACAGGGGCGGGATGAGCAGTTCTTC
clone size: few; J gene: TRBJ1-5; D gene: -; V gene: TRBV28; CDR3 protein: CASSLLGASNQPQHF; CDR3 DNA: TGTGCCAGCAGTTTATTGGGGGCGAGCAATCAGCCCCAGCATTTT
clone size: -; J gene: TRBJ2-7; D gene: -; V gene: TRBV21-1; CDR3 protein: CAIAQTGGIYEQYF; CDR3 DNA: TGTGCCATCGCCCAGACAGGGGGTATCTACGAGCAGTACTTC
clone size: -; J gene: TRBJ2-3; D gene: TRBD1; V gene: TRBV19; CDR3 protein: CASSQTGTEADTQYF; CDR3 DNA: TGTGCCAGTAGTCAAACCGGGACAGAAGCAGATACGCAGTATTTT
clone size: -; J gene: TRBJ2-2; D gene: -; V gene: TRBV4-1; CDR3 protein: CASSQGTGELFF; CDR3 DNA: TGCGCCAGCAGCCAAGGGACAGGGGAGCTGTTTTTT
clone size: -; J gene: TRBJ2-7; D gene: TRBD1; V gene: TRBV28; CDR3 protein: CASSFSWDREKKYEQYF; CDR3 DNA: TGTGCCAGCAGTTTCTCGTGGGACAGGGAAAAGAAATACGAGCAGTACTTC
clone size: -; J gene: TRBJ2-7; D gene: TRBD2; V gene: TRBV5-1; CDR3 protein: CASSLGLAGASYEQYF; CDR3 DNA: TGCGCCAGCAGCTTGGGACTAGCGGGAGCATCCTACGAGCAGTACTTC
clone size: -; J gene: TRBJ2-7; D gene: -; V gene: TRBV27; CDR3 protein: CASSPWNRDEQYF; CDR3 DNA: TGTGCCAGCAGTCCGTGGAACAGGGACGAGCAGTACTTC
clone size: -; J gene: TRBJ2-7; D gene: TRBD1; V gene: TRBV7-7; CDR3 protein: CASSPTKGAREQYF; CDR3 DNA: TGTGCCAGCAGCCCGACGAAGGGGGCGAGGGAGCAGTACTTC
clone size: few; J gene: TRBJ1-2; D gene: TRBD1; V gene: TRBV7-9; CDR3 protein: CASSASTGTYGYTF; CDR3 DNA: TGTGCCAGCAGTGCATCGACAGGGACCTATGGCTACACCTTC
clone size: -; J gene: TRBJ2-1; D gene: TRBD2; V gene: TRBV7-9; CDR3 protein: CASSLGLAVIEQFF; CDR3 DNA: TGTGCCAGCAGCTTAGGCCTAGCGGTTATTGAGCAGTTCTTC
clone size: -; J gene: TRBJ1-4; D gene: -; V gene: TRBV5-4; CDR3 protein: CASSLPGAEKLFF; CDR3 DNA: TGTGCCAGCAGCTTGCCAGGCGCGGAAAAACTGTTTTTT
clone size: -; J gene: TRBJ1-1; D gene: TRBD1; V gene: TRBV19; CDR3 protein: CASSITGAHTEAFF; CDR3 DNA: TGTGCCAGTAGTATCACAGGGGCCCACACTGAAGCTTTCTTT
clone size: -; J gene: TRBJ1-2; D gene: TRBD1; V gene: TRBV4-2; CDR3 protein: CASSQDNQGASYGYTF; CDR3 DNA: TGTGCCAGCAGCCAAGATAACCAGGGGGCTTCCTATGGCTACACCTTC
clone size: many; J gene: TRBJ2-1; D gene: -; V gene: TRBV7-9; CDR3 protein: CASSPSSYYEQFF; CDR3 DNA: TGTGCCAGCAGTCCGAGTAGTTACTATGAGCAGTTCTTC
clone size: few; J gene: TRBJ1-4; D gene: -; V gene: TRBV5-1; CDR3 protein: CASSLHGLEEKLFF; CDR3 DNA: TGCGCCAGCAGCTTGCACGGGTTAGAGGAAAAACTGTTTTTT
clone size: -; J gene: TRBJ1-5; D gene: TRBD1; V gene: TRBV3-1/TRBV3-2; CDR3 protein: CASSQTWDRGQPQHF; CDR3 DNA: TGTGCCAGCAGCCAGACTTGGGACAGGGGGCAGCCCCAGCATTTT
clone size: -; J gene: TRBJ2-5; D gene: TRBD1; V gene: TRBV12-5; CDR3 protein: CASGFSGTVKETQYF; CDR3 DNA: TGTGCTAGTGGTTTCAGTGGGACAGTCAAAGAGACCCAGTACTTC
clone size: few; J gene: TRBJ2-1; D gene: -; V gene: TRBV5-6; CDR3 protein: CASSLTGRSEQFF; CDR3 DNA: TGTGCCAGCAGCTTAACAGGGAGAAGTGAGCAGTTCTTC
clone size: -; J gene: TRBJ2-1; D gene: TRBD2; V gene: TRBV3-1/TRBV3-2; CDR3 protein: CASSPFSGGNNEQFF; CDR3 DNA: TGTGCCAGCAGTCCTTTTAGCGGGGGAAACAATGAGCAGTTCTTC
clone size: -; J gene: TRBJ1-3; D gene: -; V gene: TRBV14; CDR3 protein: CASSHSPFRGIGNTIYF; CDR3 DNA: TGTGCCAGCAGCCATTCCCCATTTCGAGGGATAGGAAACACCATATATTTT
clone size: -; J gene: TRBJ2-7; D gene: TRBD1; V gene: TRBV5-1; CDR3 protein: CASSLNSRGSSSYEQYF; CDR3 DNA: TGCGCCAGCAGCTTGAACTCCAGGGGGTCGAGCTCCTACGAGCAGTACTTC
clone size: -; J gene: TRBJ2-1; D gene: -; V gene: TRBV7-2; CDR3 protein: CASSYTGLGSYNEQFF; CDR3 DNA: TGTGCCAGCAGCTACACCGGACTTGGTTCCTACAATGAGCAGTTCTTC
clone size: few; J gene: TRBJ2-5; D gene: TRBD1; V gene: TRBV3-1/TRBV3-2; CDR3 protein: CASSQVQGQETQYF; CDR3 DNA: TGTGCCAGCAGCCAAGTACAGGGGCAAGAGACCCAGTACTTC
clone size: -; J gene: TRBJ2-7; D gene: -; V gene: TRBV6-1; CDR3 protein: CASSDNSGEQYF; CDR3 DNA: TGTGCCAGCAGTGATAATTCCGGCGAGCAGTACTTC
clone size: -; J gene: TRBJ1-3; D gene: -; V gene: TRBV5-4; CDR3 protein: CASSGQVSGNTIYF; CDR3 DNA: TGTGCCAGCAGCGGGCAGGTCTCTGGAAACACCATATATTTT
clone size: -; J gene: TRBJ1-1; D gene: TRBD1; V gene: TRBV7-2; CDR3 protein: CASSPRTGNTEAFF; CDR3 DNA: TGTGCCAGCAGCCCAAGGACAGGGAACACTGAAGCTTTCTTT
clone size: -; J gene: TRBJ1-5; D gene: -; V gene: TRBV19; CDR3 protein: CASRGQGPQHF; CDR3 DNA: TGTGCCAGCCGTGGGCAAGGGCCCCAGCATTTT
clone size: -; J gene: TRBJ1-2; D gene: TRBD1; V gene: TRBV6-6; CDR3 protein: CASSYDDRAYGYTF; CDR3 DNA: TGTGCCAGCAGTTATGACGACAGGGCCTATGGCTACACCTTC
clone size: few; J gene: TRBJ2-7; D gene: TRBD1; V gene: TRBV7-2; CDR3 protein: CASSGRDRAGQYF; CDR3 DNA: TGTGCCAGCAGCGGACGGGACAGAGCTGGGCAGTACTTC
clone size: few; J gene: TRBJ2-3; D gene: -; V gene: TRBV7-2; CDR3 protein: CASSLGRGQGTDTQYF; CDR3 DNA: TGTGCCAGCAGCTTAGGGCGGGGGCAAGGCACAGATACGCAGTATTTT
clone size: once; J gene: TRBJ2-3; D gene: TRBD1; V gene: TRBV24-1; CDR3 protein: CATSYTGTGSDTQYF; CDR3 DNA: TGTGCCACCAGTTACACCGGGACAGGGTCAGATACGCAGTATTTT
clone size: -; J gene: TRBJ2-7; D gene: TRBD2; V gene: TRBV5-1; CDR3 protein: CASGLAGGNEQYF; CDR3 DNA: TGCGCCAGCGGACTAGCGGGAGGGAACGAGCAGTACTTC
clone size: -; J gene: TRBJ2-7; D gene: TRBD1; V gene: TRBV18; CDR3 protein: CASSPRQGASYEQYF; CDR3 DNA: TGTGCCAGCTCACCACGGCAGGGGGCCTCCTACGAGCAGTACTTC
clone size: -; J gene: TRBJ2-1; D gene: -; V gene: TRBV28; CDR3 protein: CASSPHGGSYNEQFF; CDR3 DNA: TGTGCCAGCAGTCCCCACGGAGGCTCCTACAATGAGCAGTTCTTC
clone size: -; J gene: TRBJ2-1; D gene: -; V gene: TRBV30; CDR3 protein: CAWSPRSEQFF; CDR3 DNA: TGTGCCTGGAGTCCTCGGAGTGAGCAGTTCTTC
clone size: -; J gene: TRBJ1-1; D gene: TRBD1; V gene: TRBV18; CDR3 protein: CASSPGTGTLNTEAFF; CDR3 DNA: TGTGCCAGCTCACCAGGGACAGGGACCCTGAACACTGAAGCTTTCTTT
clone size: -; J gene: TRBJ2-3; D gene: TRBD1; V gene: TRBV5-1; CDR3 protein: CASSIQGSSTDTQYF; CDR3 DNA: TGCGCCAGCAGCATACAGGGGTCTAGCACAGATACGCAGTATTTT
clone size: few; J gene: TRBJ2-6; D gene: TRBD1; V gene: TRBV28; CDR3 protein: CATVRDRNSGANVLTF; CDR3 DNA: TGTGCCACCGTTAGGGACAGGAACTCTGGGGCCAACGTCCTGACTTTC